This TCR beta chain was sequenced for a study of T cell responses to AZD1222 COVID-19 vaccine. Whole-study findings and limits: In all cases, repertoires were sampled only after the peak T cell response. Epitopes outside B.1.351 and B.1.1.7 mutated regions reportedly drew nearly half of spike TCRs.

A remark on this clone: Its antigen is as yet unknown.

V lost 4 bases and J lost 4, with 12 bases in between. The CDR3 runs 13 residues. The germline V gene encodes CDR1 SGHNT and CDR2 YYREEE (reference sequence). The protocol was immunoSEQ multiplex PCR, while the TCRdb copy is restricted to in-frame clones and leaves out a portion. The sample consists of 90,000 to 100,000 clones, roughly 90% of them appearing once. The chain carries TRBV5-4 and TRBJ2-7; D possibly corresponds to TRBD1 (5 bases). The sequence was obtained from an adult in good health. The specimen was peripheral blood, collected on day 0 of AZD1222 vaccination. CDR3 nucleotide sequence: TGTGCCAGCAGCACCCCAGGGTTATACGAGCAGTACTTC. It yields the protein CASSTPGLYEQYF. The variable domain in full, with the rest retrieved from reference TRBV5-4 and TRBJ2-7, is ETGVTQSPTHLIKTRGQQVTLRCSSQSGHNTVSWYQQALGQGPQFIFQYYREEENGRGNFPPRFSGLQFPNYSSELNVNALELDDSALYLCASSTPGLYEQYFGPGTRLTVT.